A selection of T cell receptor beta chains follows, all from one sample in a study of T cell responses to AZD1222 COVID-19 vaccine. Measured with immunoSEQ multiplex PCR; TCRdb has only the in-frame clones, and not every one. Of about 180,000 clones in the sample, more than 75% are singletons; the top ten hold roughly 26%. Here the sequenced sample was peripheral blood, taken 28 days after the second AZD1222 dose. These receptors were obtained from an adult who received the AZD1222 COVID-19 vaccine. Both conserved end residues are part of each CDR3. D genes are given only for firm matches.

TRBV6-6	TRBJ2-4	TRBD2	CASSQPGLAGHKNIQYF
TRBV3-1/TRBV3-2	TRBJ2-2	.	CASSPWTLNTGELFF
TRBV30	TRBJ2-1	TRBD2	CAWDSGRANNEQFF
TRBV5-4	TRBJ1-2	.	CASSPPHTPNYGYTF
TRBV14	TRBJ1-6	.	CASSQGSYNSPLHF
TRBV24-1	TRBJ1-1	TRBD1	CATSDSRTGLVAFF
TRBV11-1	TRBJ1-2	.	CASSLGTEVYGYTF
TRBV19	TRBJ2-2	TRBD1	CASRTGGDTGELFF
TRBV12-3/TRBV12-4	TRBJ1-2	.	CASSLGDIGYTF
TRBV7-2	TRBJ2-1	.	CASSLYPRGDNEQFF
TRBV28	TRBJ2-7	.	CASTLSGLSYEQYF
TRBV5-1	TRBJ2-7	.	CASSQNLHDEQYF
TRBV10-3	TRBJ2-5	TRBD2	CAIGRTSGQEETQYF
TRBV2	TRBJ2-5	.	CATMGSLGQETQYF
TRBV7-2	TRBJ2-1	.	CASSLQQGIYNEQFF
TRBV9	TRBJ2-5	.	CASSVAGSQETQYF
TRBV12-3/TRBV12-4	TRBJ1-1	.	CASSLGEYTEAFF
TRBV19	TRBJ1-1	.	CASSISDTEAFF
TRBV28	TRBJ1-2	TRBD1	CASSLGQGGTYGYTF
TRBV7-3	TRBJ1-1	TRBD1	CASSMTGGTEAFF
TRBV6-5	TRBJ2-7	.	CASSSGLEQYF
TRBV7-8	TRBJ2-7	TRBD2	CASSLALGRVLAGGPSRDEQYF
TRBV7-3	TRBJ2-5	.	CASSLTGLQETQYF
TRBV9	TRBJ2-5	.	CASSAAGTPRGETQYF
TRBV7-2	TRBJ2-5	.	CASSLAREETQYF
TRBV6-5	TRBJ1-1	TRBD1	CASAYDREPTEAFF
TRBV7-9	TRBJ1-2	.	CASSLVGARSYGYTF
TRBV24-1	TRBJ2-2	TRBD1	CATSDPGQGSGELFF
TRBV15	TRBJ2-1	.	CATSKTGGLLAGSKNEQFF
TRBV7-3	TRBJ2-1	TRBD2	CASSSPGLAVNEQFF
TRBV6-5	TRBJ2-1	.	CASSPFPTGTRKFF
TRBV7-3	TRBJ1-2	.	CATKTQGSGYTF
TRBV7-2	TRBJ2-7	.	CASSSRTGTSDYEQYF
TRBV28	TRBJ1-2	.	CASSLKTLGAPRRGYTF
TRBV6-2/TRBV6-3	TRBJ2-7	TRBD2	CASSYSTRGTSASYEQYF
TRBV6-5	TRBJ2-5	TRBD2	CASSFRLAGGDVAQYF
TRBV28	TRBJ2-2	.	CASSFPGRENTGELFF
TRBV19	TRBJ1-2	.	CASSVLRESGYTF
TRBV12-5	TRBJ2-3	TRBD2	CASGLGLAGDTDTQYF
TRBV7-2	TRBJ2-3	.	CASSPMASTDTQYF
TRBV2	TRBJ2-7	TRBD2	CASRQASGSYEQYF
TRBV30	TRBJ2-2	TRBD2	CAWSSLREGRGELFF
TRBV10-3	TRBJ2-3	TRBD1	CATRLGQGADTQYF
TRBV7-3	TRBJ2-1	.	CASSNPPGGLDNEQFF
TRBV2	TRBJ1-4	.	CASNGGRSNEKLFF
TRBV6-4	TRBJ2-3	TRBD1	CASSQDRDTDTQYF
TRBV24-1	TRBJ2-7	TRBD2	CATSDWGGYEQYF
TRBV28	TRBJ2-3	TRBD2	CASTRLAGTTDTQYF
TRBV28	TRBJ2-4	.	CASTPRLPTKNIQYF
TRBV5-6	TRBJ2-6	.	CASSQYSGANVLTF
TRBV4-3	TRBJ2-4	.	CASSQDARGNIQYF
TRBV20-1	TRBJ1-1	TRBD1	CSASKGYRGRAEAFF